This record looks at one T cell receptor beta chain sequence and its context. Clones were read by immunoSEQ multiplex PCR, and TCRdb kept only the in-frame ones, dropping some. This repertoire shows 250,000 or so clones, roughly 89% found once; its top ten account for approximately 0.94%. The source of the sample is a study of blood T cell repertoires in COVID-19. The wider study: Samples representing acute and convalescent COVID-19 were sourced from the United States, Italy and Spain. PBMCs, B-cell-depleted T cells, or T cells were the source of the cDNA or gDNA that made up the material.

The junction had 12 bases not matched to a gene; V was cut back by 2 bases and J by 4 bases. CDR3 length: 17 residues. The germline gives CDR1 MNHEY, CDR2 SMNVEV (reference sequence). V and J are TRBV27 and TRBJ2-3; TRBD1 matches at 7 bases. Sequencing was performed on peripheral blood. This TCR derives from a woman aged 40 to 49 who had recovered from COVID-19. In DNA form, the CDR3 reads TGTGCCAGCAGTTTAAGGGGGCGATCATCCTTGCCAGATACGCAGTATTTT. Amino acid sequence: CASSLRGRSSLPDTQYF.